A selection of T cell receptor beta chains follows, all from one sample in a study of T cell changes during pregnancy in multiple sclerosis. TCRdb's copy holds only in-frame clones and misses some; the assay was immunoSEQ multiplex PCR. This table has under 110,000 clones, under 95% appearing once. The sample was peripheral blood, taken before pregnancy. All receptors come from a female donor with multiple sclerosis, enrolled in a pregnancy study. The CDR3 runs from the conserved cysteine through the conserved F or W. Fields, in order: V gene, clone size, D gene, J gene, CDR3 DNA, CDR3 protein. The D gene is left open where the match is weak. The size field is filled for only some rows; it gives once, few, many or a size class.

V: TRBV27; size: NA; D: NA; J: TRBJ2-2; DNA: TGTGCCAGCAGTTTGGCCGATTGGTGGGGGGCCGGGGAGCTGTTTTTT; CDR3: CASSLADWWGAGELFF
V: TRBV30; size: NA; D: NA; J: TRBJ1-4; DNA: TGTGCCTGGACGGACTGGGCAACTAATGAAAAACTGTTTTTT; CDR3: CAWTDWATNEKLFF
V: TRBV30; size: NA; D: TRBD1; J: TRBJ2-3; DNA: TGTGCCTGGGGGGGACAGGCGAGCACAGATACGCAGTATTTT; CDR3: CAWGGQASTDTQYF
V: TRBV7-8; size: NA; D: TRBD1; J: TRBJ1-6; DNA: TGTGCCAGCAGCTTAGGGACAGGGTGGGCAAATTCACCCCTCCACTTT; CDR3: CASSLGTGWANSPLHF
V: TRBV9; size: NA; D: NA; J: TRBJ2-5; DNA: TGTGCCAGCAGCGTAGGGGTCGGGGGTCCCGAGGCCCAGTACTTC; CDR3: CASSVGVGGPEAQYF
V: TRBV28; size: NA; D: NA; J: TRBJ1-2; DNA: TGTGCCAGCAGTATAACAGGGTACTATGGCTACACCTTC; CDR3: CASSITGYYGYTF
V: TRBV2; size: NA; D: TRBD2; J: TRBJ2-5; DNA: TGTGCCAGCAGCTCTATGACTAGCGGGGGCGCCGGAGAGACCCAGTACTTC; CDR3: CASSSMTSGGAGETQYF
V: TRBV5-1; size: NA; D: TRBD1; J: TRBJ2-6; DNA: TGCGCCAGCAGCTCAAAAAGCGGGACAGGGTACTTCCCTGGGGCCAACGTCCTGACTTTC; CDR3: CASSSKSGTGYFPGANVLTF
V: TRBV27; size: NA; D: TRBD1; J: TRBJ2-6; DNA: TGTGCCAGCGGTCGGACAGGGGGCTCTGGGGCCAACGTCCTGACTTTC; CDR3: CASGRTGGSGANVLTF
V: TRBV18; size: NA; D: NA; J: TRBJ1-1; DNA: TGTGCCAGCTCTCTTCCATGGGGGGGCCGACCCACTGAAGCTTTCTTT; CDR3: CASSLPWGGRPTEAFF
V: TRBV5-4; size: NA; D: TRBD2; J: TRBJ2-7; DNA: TGTGCCAGCAGTTCGGAGGGCGGCACGGGACTAGCGGGGGGATCTTACGAGCAGTACTTC; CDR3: CASSSEGGTGLAGGSYEQYF
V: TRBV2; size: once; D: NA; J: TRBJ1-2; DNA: TGTGCCAGCAGTGATAAGGGACTGAACTATGGCTACACCTTC; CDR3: CASSDKGLNYGYTF
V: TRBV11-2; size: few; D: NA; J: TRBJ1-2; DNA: TGTGCCAGCAGCCTCGGTTATGGCTACACCTTC; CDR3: CASSLGYGYTF
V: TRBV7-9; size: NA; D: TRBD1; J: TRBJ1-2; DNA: TGTGCCAGCAGCTCAAGGGGACAGCCCTACACCTTC; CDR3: CASSSRGQPYTF
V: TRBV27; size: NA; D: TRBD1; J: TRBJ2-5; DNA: TGTGCCAGCAGTTTATGGCATGGGACAGGGGGTTTGGAGACCCAGTACTTC; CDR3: CASSLWHGTGGLETQYF
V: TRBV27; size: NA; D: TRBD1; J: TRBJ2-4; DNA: TGTGCCAGCAGACGGGACAGGGGGAGAATGGACATTCAGTACTTC; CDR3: CASRRDRGRMDIQYF
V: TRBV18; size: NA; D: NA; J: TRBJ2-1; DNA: TGTGCCAGCTCGCCTAGTAGCGGACCCTACAATGAGCAGTTCTTC; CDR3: CASSPSSGPYNEQFF
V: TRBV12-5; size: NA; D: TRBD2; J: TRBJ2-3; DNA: TGTGCTAGTGGTTTATTCCGTCGGGGGTTGCTAGCGGGATTACCGAGCACAGATACGCAGTATTTT; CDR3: CASGLFRRGLLAGLPSTDTQYF
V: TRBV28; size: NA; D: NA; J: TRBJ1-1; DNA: TGTGCAAGCGAGGCGGTGAACACTGAAGCTTTCTTT; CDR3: CASEAVNTEAFF
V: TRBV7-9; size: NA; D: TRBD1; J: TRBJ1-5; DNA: TGTGCCAGCAGCTTCCAACAGGGGCCGGTGGGCAATCAGCCCCAGCATTTT; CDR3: CASSFQQGPVGNQPQHF
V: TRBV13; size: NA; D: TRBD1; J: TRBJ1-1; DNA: TGTGCCAGCAGTCACCGGGACAGGGAATTGGACACTGAAGCTTTCTTT; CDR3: CASSHRDRELDTEAFF
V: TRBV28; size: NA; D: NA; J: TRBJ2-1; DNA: TGTGCCAGCATTTCGGCGGGGCGCTCCTACAATGAGCAGTTCTTC; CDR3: CASISAGRSYNEQFF
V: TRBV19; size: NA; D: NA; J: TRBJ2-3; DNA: TGTGCCAGTAGTAAATTGGGGGGACCGCAGTATTTT; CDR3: CASSKLGGPQYF
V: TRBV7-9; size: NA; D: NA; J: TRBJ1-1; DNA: TGTGCCAGCAGCTTAGAGGACTGGACAGAGAACACTGAAGCTTTCTTT; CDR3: CASSLEDWTENTEAFF
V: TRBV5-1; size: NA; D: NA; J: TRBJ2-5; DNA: TGCGCCAGCAGTGGTCCCGGGACTTCAGAGACCCAGTACTTC; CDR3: CASSGPGTSETQYF
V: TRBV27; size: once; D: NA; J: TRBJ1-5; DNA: TGTGCCAGCAGTTTGGATCGGCCGAGGGCGGGCAATCAGCCCCAGCATTTT; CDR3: CASSLDRPRAGNQPQHF
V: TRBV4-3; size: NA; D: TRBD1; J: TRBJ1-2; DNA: TGCGCCAGCAGCCCCCGGCAGGGGGATGGCTACACCTTC; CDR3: CASSPRQGDGYTF
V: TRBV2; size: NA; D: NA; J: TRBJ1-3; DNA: TGTGCCAGCAGTGAACAGGGGTACGGAAACACCATATATTTT; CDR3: CASSEQGYGNTIYF
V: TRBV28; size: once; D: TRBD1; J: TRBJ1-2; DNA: TGTGCCAGCACTCATCCGGGACAGGGAGCAGCGGGCTACACCTTC; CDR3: CASTHPGQGAAGYTF
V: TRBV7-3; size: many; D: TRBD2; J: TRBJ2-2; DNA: TGTGCCAGCAGCTCCGGGACTAGCGGGGATCCTAACACCGGGGAGCTGTTTTTT; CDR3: CASSSGTSGDPNTGELFF
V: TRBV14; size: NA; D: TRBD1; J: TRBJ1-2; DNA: TGTGCCAGCAGCCAAAAAAAATCAGGGGGCTTTGATGGCTACACCTTC; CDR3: CASSQKKSGGFDGYTF
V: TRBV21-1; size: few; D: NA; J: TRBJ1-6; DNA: TGTGCCAGCAGTGGGGGCTCACCCCTCCACTTT; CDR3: CASSGGSPLHF
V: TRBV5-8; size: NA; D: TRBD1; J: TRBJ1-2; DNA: TGTGCCAGCAGCTTGGGGGACAGGGGATCCTATGGCTACACCTTC; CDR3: CASSLGDRGSYGYTF
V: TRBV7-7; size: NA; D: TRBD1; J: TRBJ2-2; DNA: TGTGCCAGCAGCTTGGACAGGGTAGGGGAGCTGTTTTTT; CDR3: CASSLDRVGELFF
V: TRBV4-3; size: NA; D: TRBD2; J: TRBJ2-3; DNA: TGCGCCAGCAGCCAAGTCCCGGGACTAGCTGCGCAGTATTTT; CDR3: CASSQVPGLAAQYF
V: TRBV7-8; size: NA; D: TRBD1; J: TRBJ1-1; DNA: TGTGCCAGCAGCCAGAGGGGCGGACAGGGAAACACTGAAGCTTTCTTT; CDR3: CASSQRGGQGNTEAFF
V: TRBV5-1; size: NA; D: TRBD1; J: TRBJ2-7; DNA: TGCGCCAGCAGCTTCGGACAGGGGATCGACGAGCAGTACTTC; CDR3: CASSFGQGIDEQYF
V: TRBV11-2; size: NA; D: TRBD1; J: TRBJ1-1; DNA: TGTGCCAGCAGCTTAGAACGGACAGGGGCGGCTTTCTTT; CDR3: CASSLERTGAAFF
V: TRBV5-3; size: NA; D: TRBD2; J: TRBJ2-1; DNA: TGTGCCAGAAGCCTGAGGACTAGCGGGAGTTACAATGAGCAGTTCTTC; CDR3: CARSLRTSGSYNEQFF
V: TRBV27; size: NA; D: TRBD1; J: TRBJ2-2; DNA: TGTGCCAGCAGTTTACCGGGGGGACAGGGGAACACCGGGGAGCTGTTTTTT; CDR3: CASSLPGGQGNTGELFF
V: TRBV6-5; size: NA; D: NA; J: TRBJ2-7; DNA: TGTGCCAGCAGTTACAAGCCCACCTTCTCCTACGAGCAGTACTTC; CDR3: CASSYKPTFSYEQYF